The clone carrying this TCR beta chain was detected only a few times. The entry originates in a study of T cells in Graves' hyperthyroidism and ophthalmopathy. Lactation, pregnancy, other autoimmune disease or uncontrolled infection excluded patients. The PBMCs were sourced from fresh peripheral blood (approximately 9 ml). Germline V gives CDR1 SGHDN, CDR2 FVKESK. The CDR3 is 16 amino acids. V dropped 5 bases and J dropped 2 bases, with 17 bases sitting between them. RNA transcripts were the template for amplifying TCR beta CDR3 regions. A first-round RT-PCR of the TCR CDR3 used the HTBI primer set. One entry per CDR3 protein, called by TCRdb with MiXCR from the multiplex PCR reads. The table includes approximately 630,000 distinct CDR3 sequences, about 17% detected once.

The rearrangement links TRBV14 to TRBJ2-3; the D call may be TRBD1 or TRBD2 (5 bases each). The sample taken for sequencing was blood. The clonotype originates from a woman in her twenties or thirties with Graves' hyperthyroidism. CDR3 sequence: CASSRQPGTYTDTQYF. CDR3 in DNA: TGTGCCAGCAGCAGACAACCCGGGACCTACACAGATACGCAGTATTTT.